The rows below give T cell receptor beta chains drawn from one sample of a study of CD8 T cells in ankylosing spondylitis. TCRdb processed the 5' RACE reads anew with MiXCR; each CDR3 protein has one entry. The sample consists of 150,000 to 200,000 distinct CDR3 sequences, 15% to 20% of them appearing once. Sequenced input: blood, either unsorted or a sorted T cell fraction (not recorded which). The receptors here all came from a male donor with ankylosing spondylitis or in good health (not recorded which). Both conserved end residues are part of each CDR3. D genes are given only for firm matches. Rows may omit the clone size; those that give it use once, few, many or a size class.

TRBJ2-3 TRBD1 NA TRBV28 CASRLFRGHADTQYF TGTGCCAGCAGGCTCTTCAGGGGGCACGCGGATACGCAGTATTTT
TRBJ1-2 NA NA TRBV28 CASNPLGGRQYYGYTF TGTGCCAGCAACCCACTCGGGGGGCGTCAATACTATGGCTACACCTTC
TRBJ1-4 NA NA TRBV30 CAWAPATNEKLFF TGTGCCTGGGCACCTGCAACTAATGAAAAACTGTTTTTT
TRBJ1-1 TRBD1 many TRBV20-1 CSARMGTGVDTEAFF TGCAGTGCACGGATGGGGACAGGGGTGGACACTGAAGCTTTCTTT
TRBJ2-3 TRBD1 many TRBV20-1 CSAPDRDTSTDTQYF TGCAGTGCCCCGGACAGGGATACTAGCACAGATACGCAGTATTTT
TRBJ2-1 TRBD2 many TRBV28 CASSFAVSGRWDEQFF TGTGCCAGCAGTTTTGCGGTTAGCGGGAGGTGGGATGAGCAGTTCTTC
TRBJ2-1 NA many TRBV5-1 CASSLGNREQFF TGCGCCAGCAGCTTGGGTAACCGGGAGCAGTTCTTC
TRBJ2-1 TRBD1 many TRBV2 CASSLETGDYNEQFF TGTGCCAGCAGCCTGGAAACAGGGGACTACAATGAGCAGTTCTTC
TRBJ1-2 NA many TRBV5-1 CASSFREKTYGYTF TGCGCCAGCAGCTTCAGGGAGAAGACGTATGGCTACACCTTC
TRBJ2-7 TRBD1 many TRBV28 CASSTGWTGGTYEQYF TGTGCCAGCAGCACCGGGTGGACAGGGGGAACCTACGAGCAGTACTTC
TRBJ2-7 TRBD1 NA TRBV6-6 CASSFTGTGEQYF TGTGCCAGCAGCTTTACCGGGACAGGGGAGCAGTACTTC
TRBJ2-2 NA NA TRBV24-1 CATSGLYTGELFF TGTGCCACCAGTGGTCTATACACCGGGGAGCTGTTTTTT
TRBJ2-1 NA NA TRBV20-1 CSASEGGGYNEQFF TGCAGTGCTAGTGAAGGGGGGGGGTACAATGAGCAGTTCTTC
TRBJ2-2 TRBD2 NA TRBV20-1 CSARRTSGRGELFF TGCAGTGCTAGGAGGACTAGCGGGAGAGGGGAGCTGTTTTTT
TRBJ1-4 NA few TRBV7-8 CASSLWDTTATNEKLFF TGTGCCAGCAGCTTATGGGACACCACCGCAACTAATGAAAAACTGTTTTTT
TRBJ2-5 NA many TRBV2 CASSEVARETQYF TGTGCCAGCAGTGAAGTAGCAAGAGAGACCCAGTACTTC
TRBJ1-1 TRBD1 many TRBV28 CASQGQVEMNTEAFF TGTGCCAGCCAGGGACAGGTTGAAATGAACACTGAAGCTTTCTTT